The 22 T cell receptor beta chains given below trace back to one sample, sequenced in a study of spatial heterogeneity in lung cancer (dated by TCRdb to about 2019). The time point label corresponds to: sample taken at primary tumor resection. Without any cell sorting, TCR sequencing was performed on whole RNA extracted either from tumor and nontumor lung tissue or from cryopreserved PBMC samples. The protocol used for the library was 5' RACE. Instrument on record: NextSeq 500. Through fastp at Q25 and MiXCR, TCRdb rebuilt clones from the public reads, retaining in-frame beta chains. Entries are consolidated by CDR3 protein sequence, retaining the most common genes and DNA. The sample records some 85,000 distinct CDR3 sequences, approximately 20% of which are singletons. The ten largest clones add up to about 6.6% of the sample. The material was PBMCs, obtained at surgery. These receptors came from a male donor with early-stage non-small cell lung cancer.

This clonotype was seen more than once but under ten times. The chain employs TRBV3-1 and TRBJ2-3; D gene ambiguous. Germline CDR1 is LGHDT and CDR2 is YNNKEL (reference sequence). Trimming shortened V by 2 bases and J by 9 bases, and 9 bases separated the two germline ends. This CDR3 is built from 12 residues. The CDR3 DNA is TGTGCCAGCAGCCAACAAGAGAGGACGCAGTATTTT. As protein: CASSQQERTQYF.

This clonotype was seen repeatedly, ten times or more. This chain uses TRBV27 with TRBJ1-1; 7 positions match TRBD1. Germline V lookup: CDR1 MNHEY, CDR2 SMNVEV (reference sequence). Germline trimming cut 7 bases from V and 0 bases from J; bases unmatched to any gene: 8. The CDR3 runs 15 residues. CDR3 DNA sequence: TGTGCCAGCAACGACAGGGCTTCAATGAACACTGAAGCTTTCTTT. Residues: CASNDRASMNTEAFF.

This clonotype was found once. The junction departs from the called germline gene at one end, perhaps through a read error. V and J are TRBV20-1 and TRBJ2-2, with D maybe TRBD2 (6 bases). The CDR3 consists of 15 residues. Germline assignment: CDR1 DFQATT and CDR2 SNEGSKA (reference sequence). The CDR3 coding sequence is TGCAATGCTCCGAGACGCGTGGGGGGCACCGGGGAGCTGTTTTTT. Its protein product is CNAPRRVGGTGELFF.

This clonotype was detected a few times. This sequence joins TRBV6-2 or TRBV6-3 and TRBJ2-2; a weak D match, TRBD1 (7 bases). Germline-derived CDR1 and CDR2 are MNHEY and SVGEGT. Trimming removed 2 bases at V and 7 bases at J, with 17 bases between. The CDR3 spans 16 residues. The CDR3 coding sequence is TGTGCCAGCAGTTACCGCCAGGGGGGTCTTGGCGGGGAGCTGTTTTTT. This gives the protein CASSYRQGGLGGELFF.

The rearrangement links TRBV4-2 to TRBJ2-7, with 7 positions matching TRBD1. Trimming removed 4 bases from V and 0 bases from J; junction bases left unmatched: 6. The CDR3 covers 15 residues. Germline loops: CDR1 LGHNA, CDR2 YNFKEQ. CDR3 in DNA: TGTGCCAGCAGCCCATCGGGACAGCTCTCCTACGAGCAGTACTTC. Translating it yields CASSPSGQLSYEQYF.

Only a few counts were recorded for this clonotype. V is TRBV5-1 and J is TRBJ2-3, with 7 bases that match TRBD2. The CDR3 covers 16 residues. Germline values: CDR1 SGHRS, CDR2 YFSETQ. The junction had 8 bases not matched to a gene; V was cut back by 0 bases and J by 4 bases. The CDR3 nucleotides read TGCGCCAGCAGCTTGGCCCCCGCGGGAGACTCAGATACGCAGTATTTT. It specifies CASSLAPAGDSDTQYF.

The chain links TRBV24-1 to TRBJ2-2, with a weak D call TRBD1 (6 bases). Germline values: CDR1 KGHDR, CDR2 SFDVKD. This CDR3 region has 14 residues. The V gene lost 8 bases and the J gene lost 1 base, with 10 bases spanning the gap. The CDR3 region has the DNA TGTGCCACCACGCCGGGACAGAACACCGGGGAGCTGTTTTTT. This gives the protein CATTPGQNTGELFF.

The chain joins TRBV3-1 to TRBJ2-7; 8 bases match TRBD1. Germline V gene lookup returns CDR1 LGHDT and CDR2 YNNKEL (reference sequence). V lost 3 bases and J lost 8; bases outside the gene matches: 6. The CDR3 consists of 13 residues. This CDR3 reads CASSQSQGGQQYF. As DNA, the CDR3 is TGTGCCAGCAGCCAGTCACAGGGGGGCCAGCAGTACTTC.

The table lists this clonotype with a few counts. V gene TRBV24-1 combines with J gene TRBJ2-7; 7 bases line up with TRBD1. The CDR3 totals 14 residues. V shed 5 bases, J shed 9 bases, and the junction held 12 bases outside the gene matches. Germline assignment: CDR1 KGHDR and CDR2 SFDVKD. As DNA, the CDR3 is TGTGCCACCAGTGCCCTAGGACAGGCCCGGGGGCAGTACTTC. Amino acid sequence: CATSALGQARGQYF.

V is TRBV27 and J is TRBJ2-1, with a tentative D call TRBD1 (5 bases). The V gene lost 6 bases and the J gene lost 5 bases, with 17 bases spanning the gap. The CDR3 extends over 15 amino acids. CDR1 is MNHEY, CDR2 SMNVEV, per germline (reference sequence). CDR3 protein: CASRPTEWWDNEQFF. The CDR3 DNA sequence: TGTGCCAGCAGGCCGACAGAGTGGTGGGACAATGAGCAGTTCTTC.

The chain is built from TRBV4-3 and TRBJ2-7; 9 bases are shared with TRBD2. Germline CDR1 and CDR2: LGHNA and YSLEER. Unmatched junction bases numbered 18, after V lost 0 bases and J lost 0 bases. CDR3 length: 21 residues. Written as DNA, the CDR3 is TGCGCCAGCAGCCAAGAACTATTAGGGCCGACTAGCGGACGAACCTCCTACGAGCAGTACTTC. The encoded protein is CASSQELLGPTSGRTSYEQYF.

The chain carries TRBV9 and TRBJ2-3, with TRBD2 matching 7 bases. CDR1 is SGDLS and CDR2 is YYNGEE in the germline V gene. The CDR3 runs 16 residues. The V and J ends lost 3 bases and 0 bases, in that order; junction bases with no gene match: 7. CDR3 sequence reads: CASSAPGGGSTDTQYF. In nucleotides, the CDR3 is TGTGCCAGCAGCGCACCGGGGGGAGGGAGCACAGATACGCAGTATTTT.

The V and J genes are TRBV5-1 and TRBJ1-6; 10 nucleotides line up with TRBD1. Germline V gene data show CDR1 as SGHRS and CDR2 as YFSETQ. The CDR3 spans 15 residues. Trimming removed 0 bases from V and 10 bases from J; junction bases left unmatched: 4. Written as DNA, the CDR3 is TGCGCCAGCAGCTTGGAGGGGACAGGGGTCTCACCCCTCCACTTT. Its protein product is CASSLEGTGVSPLHF.

This clonotype came up a few times. The chain carries TRBV3-1 and TRBJ1-3, with a weak D call TRBD1 (5 bases). The CDR3 contains 14 residues. Germline lookup yields CDR1 LGHDT and CDR2 YNNKEL (reference sequence). The V end lost 7 bases, the J end lost 0 bases, and 10 bases lay between the germline ends. The CDR3 protein is CASTLRGSGNTIYF. CDR3 bases: TGTGCCAGCACCTTAAGGGGCTCTGGAAACACCATATATTTT.

The DNA of the CDR3 is TGTGCCAGCAGCCATCGGGCCCCGCCCGTGGAGCAGTACTTC. It encodes CASSHRAPPVEQYF. V gene TRBV3-1 combines with J gene TRBJ2-7; D gene ambiguous. Trimming pared 3 bases from V and 7 bases from J, leaving 16 bases between. CDR3 length equals 14 residues. CDR1 is LGHDT and CDR2 is YNNKEL in the germline V gene (reference sequence).

V is TRBV6-1 and J is TRBJ2-1, with 11 bases lining up with TRBD2. Per germline, CDR1 MNHNS and CDR2 SASEGT. This CDR3 has 17 residues. J was trimmed by 10 bases and V by 5 bases; bases with no gene match: 16. For the CDR3, the DNA is TGTGCCAGCAGTCGCTACGGGACTAGCGGATTCGCAGGGGAGCAGTTCTTC. Translation: CASSRYGTSGFAGEQFF.

The chain links TRBV5-4 to TRBJ2-2; D gene ambiguous. The CDR3 sequence is 14 residues long. In germline, CDR1 is SGHNT, CDR2 YYREEE (reference sequence). Trimming removed 1 base from V and 5 bases from J, with 9 bases in between. The CDR3, as DNA: TGTGCCAGCAGCTTGCCGGATTTGACCGGGGAGCTGTTTTTT. This translates into CASSLPDLTGELFF.

The rearrangement joins TRBV12-3 or TRBV12-4 to TRBJ2-6, with D uncertain. This CDR3 spans 13 amino acids. V gave up 9 bases and J gave up 3 bases, with 9 bases separating them. CDR3 in DNA: TGTGCCAGTGCTTATGATGGGGCCAACGTCCTGACTTTC. Amino acids: CASAYDGANVLTF.

There are many counts of this clonotype. The chain carries TRBV29-1 and TRBJ2-6; no clear D gene. CDR3 length: 15 residues. V shed 4 bases and J shed 0 bases, with 10 bases lying between them. Per germline, CDR1 SQVTM and CDR2 ANQGSEA. CDR3: CSVGIGSSGANVLTF. CDR3 DNA sequence: TGCAGCGTTGGCATCGGAAGCTCTGGGGCCAACGTCCTGACTTTC.

The J gene is TRBJ2-2, the V gene TRBV30; D gene unclear. Germline V gene sequence: CDR1 GTSNPN, CDR2 SVGIG (reference sequence). The CDR3 has 11 residues. V dropped 2 bases and J dropped 7 bases, with 5 bases sitting between them. The CDR3 protein is CAWSPGGELFF. As DNA, the CDR3 is TGTGCCTGGAGTCCGGGCGGGGAGCTGTTTTTT. Looking up the rest from reference TRBV30 and TRBJ2-2 gives the full variable domain: SQTIHQWPATLVQPVGSPLSLECTVEGTSNPNLYWYRQAAGRGLQLLFYSVGIGQISSEVPQNLSASRPQDRQFILSSKKLLLSDSGFYLCAWSPGGELFFGEGSRLTVL.

Only a few counts were recorded for this clonotype. The chain carries TRBV6-2 or TRBV6-3 and TRBJ2-3, with 8 bases that match TRBD1. The CDR3 length is 13 residues. Germline V CDR1 and CDR2: MNHEY, SVGEGT. V shed 6 bases and J 5 bases; nucleotides not matched to a gene: 4. CDR3 protein: CASRPGQEDTQYF. CDR3 DNA sequence: TGTGCCAGCAGGCCGGGACAGGAAGATACGCAGTATTTT.

This clonotype came up a few times. The chain uses TRBV5-1 and TRBJ2-7; D call uncertain. V lost 5 bases and J lost 12, with 21 bases in between. Germline CDR1 and CDR2: SGHRS and YFSETQ. This CDR3 contains 13 residues. The CDR3 reads CASSSGRADPTYF. CDR3 bases: TGCGCCAGCAGTTCTGGCCGGGCCGACCCGACGTACTTC.